The clone carrying this TCR beta chain was found a few times. The antigen is unknown. Being one base from a much bigger clone, this may be a read error. The data were obtained in a study of prognosis after radiotherapy for stage I lung cancer. In the study overall: Enrollment of stage I non-small cell lung cancer patients ran from 2018 to early 2019. Findings of the study overall: With medians of approximately 10,000 versus 7,000, unique TCR clone counts fell after stereotactic body radiation therapy.

Amplification of TCR beta CDR3 from genomic DNA used two-round multiplex PCR. Round-one PCR had primers specific to each TRBV and TRBJ gene. TCRdb ran MiXCR on the multiplex PCR reads and lists one entry per CDR3 protein. The sample includes around 14,000 distinct CDR3 sequences, approximately 33% of them seen just once. Trimming took off 7 bases at V and 4 bases at J, with 13 bases between the two ends. Germline V gene data show CDR1 as MNHNS and CDR2 as SASEGT. The CDR3 is 13 residues long. Sequenced here: PBMCs, sampled before or after stereotactic body radiation therapy (not recorded which). The clonotype originates from a donor aged 50 or older with non-small cell lung cancer. The rearrangement uses TRBV6-1 and TRBJ1-1; tentative D call: TRBD1 (6 bases). The CDR3 nucleotides read TGTGCCAGCAAGGGGACATTTGGCACTGAAGCTTTCTTT. Protein sequence: CASKGTFGTEAFF.